The sequence of this T cell receptor beta chain was determined in a study of CD8 T cells in ankylosing spondylitis. Overall study results and limits: Those disease-linked clones were CD8+; they were also relatively rare in peripheral blood. Clones linked to disease were reported to show significant enrichment in matched ankylosing spondylitis synovial fluid.

As to this clonotype: The target antigen is unknown. Given the absence of the conserved phenylalanine or tryptophan at the CDR3 end, a read error is likely. No DNA is shown, since the ends of the CDR3 on it are uncertain; the CDR3 is the one TCRdb lists.

The CDR3 has 8 residues if both end residues are counted. CDR1 and CDR2 from the germline V gene are MNHEY and SVGAGI. Each TCR beta library was made by quantitative 5'-RACE that incorporated molecular barcodes. Each CDR3 protein gets one entry after TCRdb re-called the 5' RACE reads with MiXCR. The sample consists of fewer than 250,000 distinct CDR3 sequences, 10% to 13% of them appearing once. Material: blood, either unsorted or a sorted T cell fraction (not recorded which). V gene TRBV6-5 combines with J gene TRBJ1-1. This TCR came from a male donor with ankylosing spondylitis or in good health (not recorded which). CDR3: CASSSVHR.